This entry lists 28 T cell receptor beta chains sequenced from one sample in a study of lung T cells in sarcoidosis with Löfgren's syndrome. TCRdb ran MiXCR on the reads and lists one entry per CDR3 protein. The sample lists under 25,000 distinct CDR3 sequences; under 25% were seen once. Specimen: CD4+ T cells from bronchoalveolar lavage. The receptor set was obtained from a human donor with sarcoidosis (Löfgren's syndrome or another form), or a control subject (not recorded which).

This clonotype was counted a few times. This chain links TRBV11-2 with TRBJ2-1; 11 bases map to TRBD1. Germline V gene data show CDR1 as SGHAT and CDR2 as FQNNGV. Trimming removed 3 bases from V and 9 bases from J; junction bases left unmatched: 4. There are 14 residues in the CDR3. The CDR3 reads CASSFLGQGVEQFF. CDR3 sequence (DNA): TGTGCCAGCAGCTTCCTGGGACAGGGGGTTGAGCAGTTCTTC.

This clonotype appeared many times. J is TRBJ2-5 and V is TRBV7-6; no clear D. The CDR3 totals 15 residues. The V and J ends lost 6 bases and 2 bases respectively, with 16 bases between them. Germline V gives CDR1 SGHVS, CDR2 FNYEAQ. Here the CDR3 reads CASSHRFRQQETQYF. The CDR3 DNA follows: TGTGCCAGCAGTCATAGATTCCGCCAACAAGAGACCCAGTACTTC.

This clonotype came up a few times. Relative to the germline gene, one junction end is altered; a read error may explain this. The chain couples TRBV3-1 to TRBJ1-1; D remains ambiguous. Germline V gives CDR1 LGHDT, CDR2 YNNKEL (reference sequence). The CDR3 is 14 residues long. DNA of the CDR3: TGTGCCAGCAGCCACCAACTACTGAACGCTGAAGCTTTCTTT. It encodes CASSHQLLNAEAFF.

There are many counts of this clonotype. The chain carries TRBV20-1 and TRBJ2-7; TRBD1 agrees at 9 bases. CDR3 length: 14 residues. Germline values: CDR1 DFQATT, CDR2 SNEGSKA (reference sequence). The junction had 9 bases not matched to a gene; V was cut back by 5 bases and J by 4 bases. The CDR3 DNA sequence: TGCAGTGCTCCTAAAACAGGGGGCACATACGAGCAGTACTTC. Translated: CSAPKTGGTYEQYF.

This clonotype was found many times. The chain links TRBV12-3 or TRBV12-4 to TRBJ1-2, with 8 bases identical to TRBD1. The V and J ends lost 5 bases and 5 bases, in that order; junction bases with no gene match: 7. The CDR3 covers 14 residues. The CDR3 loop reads CASSIDRGGYGYTF. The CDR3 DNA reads TGTGCCAGCAGTATCGACAGGGGAGGATATGGCTACACCTTC.

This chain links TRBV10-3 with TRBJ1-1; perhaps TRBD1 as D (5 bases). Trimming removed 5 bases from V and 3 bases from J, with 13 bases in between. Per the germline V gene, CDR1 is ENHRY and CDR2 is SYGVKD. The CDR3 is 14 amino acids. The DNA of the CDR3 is TGTGCCATCAGTAAGATCCGGGGCGACACTGAAGCTTTCTTT. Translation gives CAISKIRGDTEAFF.

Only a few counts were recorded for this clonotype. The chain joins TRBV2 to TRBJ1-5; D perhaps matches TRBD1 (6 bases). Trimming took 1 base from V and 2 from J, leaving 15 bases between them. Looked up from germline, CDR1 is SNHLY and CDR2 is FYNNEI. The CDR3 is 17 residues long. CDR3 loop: CASSEGRQGYGNQPQHF. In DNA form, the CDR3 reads TGTGCCAGCAGTGAAGGGAGGCAGGGGTACGGCAATCAGCCCCAGCATTTT.

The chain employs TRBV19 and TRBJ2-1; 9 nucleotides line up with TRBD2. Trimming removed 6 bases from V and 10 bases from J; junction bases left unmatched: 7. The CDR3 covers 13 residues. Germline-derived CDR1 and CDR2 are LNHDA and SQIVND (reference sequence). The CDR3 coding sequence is TGTGCCAGTAGGGGACTAGCTAGGGACGAGCAGTTCTTC. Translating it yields CASRGLARDEQFF.

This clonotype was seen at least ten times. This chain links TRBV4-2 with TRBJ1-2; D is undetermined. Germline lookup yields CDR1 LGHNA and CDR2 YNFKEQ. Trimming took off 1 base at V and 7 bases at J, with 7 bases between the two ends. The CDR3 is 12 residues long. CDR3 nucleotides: TGTGCCAGCAGCCAAGTTTCCGGTGGCTACACCTTC. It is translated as CASSQVSGGYTF.

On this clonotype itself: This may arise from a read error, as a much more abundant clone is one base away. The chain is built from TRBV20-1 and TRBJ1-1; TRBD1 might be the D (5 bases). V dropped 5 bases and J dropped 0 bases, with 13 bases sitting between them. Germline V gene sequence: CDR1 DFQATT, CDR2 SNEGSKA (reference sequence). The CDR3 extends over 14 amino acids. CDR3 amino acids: CSAARGSMNTEAFF. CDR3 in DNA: TGCAGTGCTGCCCGGGGCAGCATGAACACTGAAGCTTTCTTT.

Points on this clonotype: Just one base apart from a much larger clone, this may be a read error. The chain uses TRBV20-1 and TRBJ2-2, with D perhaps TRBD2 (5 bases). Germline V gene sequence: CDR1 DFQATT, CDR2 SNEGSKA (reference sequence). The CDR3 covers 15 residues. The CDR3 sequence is CGASPGRSGTGELFF. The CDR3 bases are TGCGGTGCTAGCCCCGGGCGCTCCGGCACCGGGGAGCTGTTTTTT.

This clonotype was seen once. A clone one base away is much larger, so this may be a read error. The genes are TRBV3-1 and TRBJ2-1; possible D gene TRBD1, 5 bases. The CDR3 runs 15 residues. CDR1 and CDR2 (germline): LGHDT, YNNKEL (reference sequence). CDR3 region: CASSQVPGAHNEQSF. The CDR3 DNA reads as TGTGCCAGCAGCCAAGTACCTGGGGCGCACAATGAGCAGTCCTTC.

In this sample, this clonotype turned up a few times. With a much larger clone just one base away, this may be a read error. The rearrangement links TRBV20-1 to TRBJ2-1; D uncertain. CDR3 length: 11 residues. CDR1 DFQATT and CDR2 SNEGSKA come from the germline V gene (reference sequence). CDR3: CSASRHNERFF. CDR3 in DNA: TGCAGTGCTAGTCGCCACAATGAGCGGTTCTTC.

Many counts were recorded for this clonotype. The CDR3 DNA reads as TGTGCCAGCCGTAAGCAGCTTGGTTCTACAGGGTCCAATCAGCCCCAGCATTTT. This gives the protein CASRKQLGSTGSNQPQHF. The chain recombines TRBV7-4 with TRBJ1-5; tentatively, D is TRBD1 (6 bases). Per germline, CDR1 SGHVT and CDR2 SQSDAQ. CDR3 length: 18 amino acids. V lost 8 bases and J 3 bases, leaving 26 bases between the germline ends.

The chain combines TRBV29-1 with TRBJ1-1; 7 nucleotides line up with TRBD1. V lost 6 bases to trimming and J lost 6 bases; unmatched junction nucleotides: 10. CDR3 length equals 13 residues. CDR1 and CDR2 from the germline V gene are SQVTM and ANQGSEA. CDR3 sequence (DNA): TGCAGCGTAACAGACAGGGCTCACGCTGAAGCTTTCTTT. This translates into CSVTDRAHAEAFF.

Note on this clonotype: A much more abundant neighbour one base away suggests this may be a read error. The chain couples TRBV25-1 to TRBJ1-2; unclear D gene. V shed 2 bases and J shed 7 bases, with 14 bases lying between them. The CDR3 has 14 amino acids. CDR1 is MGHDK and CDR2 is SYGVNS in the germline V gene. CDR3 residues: CASSEQAGSCGYTF. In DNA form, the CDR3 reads TGTGCCAGCAGTGAACAGGCAGGCAGCTGTGGCTACACCTTC.

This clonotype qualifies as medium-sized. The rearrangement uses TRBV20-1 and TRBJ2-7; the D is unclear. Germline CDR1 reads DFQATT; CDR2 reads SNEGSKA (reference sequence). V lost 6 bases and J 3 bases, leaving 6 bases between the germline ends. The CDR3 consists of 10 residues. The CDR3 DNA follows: TGCAGTGCAGACAACTACGAGCAGTACTTC. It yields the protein CSADNYEQYF.

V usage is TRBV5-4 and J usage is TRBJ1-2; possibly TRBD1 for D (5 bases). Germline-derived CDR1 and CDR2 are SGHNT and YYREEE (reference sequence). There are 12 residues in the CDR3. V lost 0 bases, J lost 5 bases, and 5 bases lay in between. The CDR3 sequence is CASSLEGYGYTF. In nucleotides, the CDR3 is TGTGCCAGCAGCTTGGAGGGGTATGGCTACACCTTC.

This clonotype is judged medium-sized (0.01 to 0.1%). The CDR3 sequence is CSARVQDREAFF. DNA for the CDR3: TGCAGTGCTAGAGTCCAAGACCGTGAAGCTTTCTTT. The chain couples TRBV20-1 to TRBJ1-1, with D uncertain. There are 12 residues in the CDR3. Trimming removed 1 base at V and 7 bases at J, with 10 bases between. Germline CDR1 reads DFQATT; CDR2 reads SNEGSKA (reference sequence).

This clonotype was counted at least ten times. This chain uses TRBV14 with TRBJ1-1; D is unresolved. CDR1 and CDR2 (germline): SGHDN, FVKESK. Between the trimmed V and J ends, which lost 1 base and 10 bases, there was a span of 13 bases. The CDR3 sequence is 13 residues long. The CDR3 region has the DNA TGTGCCAGCAGCCAAGGGCTCGGTCCGGGAGCTTTCTTT. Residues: CASSQGLGPGAFF.

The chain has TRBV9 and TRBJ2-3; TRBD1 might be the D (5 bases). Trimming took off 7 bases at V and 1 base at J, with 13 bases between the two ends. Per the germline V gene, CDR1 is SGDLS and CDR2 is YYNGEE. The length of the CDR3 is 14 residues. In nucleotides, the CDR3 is TGTGCCAGCGCGGTCGGACACGGCACAGATACGCAGTATTTT. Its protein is CASAVGHGTDTQYF.

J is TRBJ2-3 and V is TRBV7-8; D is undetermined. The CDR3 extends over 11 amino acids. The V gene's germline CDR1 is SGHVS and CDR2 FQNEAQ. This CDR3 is CFSSTTDTQYF. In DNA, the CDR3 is TGTTTCAGCAGCACCACAGATACGCAGTATTTT. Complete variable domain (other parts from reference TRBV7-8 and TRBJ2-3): GAGVSQSPRYKVAKRGQDVALRCDPISGHVSLFWYQQALGQGPEFLTYFQNEAQLDKSGLPSDRFFAERPEGSVSTLKIQRTQQEDSAVYLCFSSTTDTQYFGPGTRLTVL.

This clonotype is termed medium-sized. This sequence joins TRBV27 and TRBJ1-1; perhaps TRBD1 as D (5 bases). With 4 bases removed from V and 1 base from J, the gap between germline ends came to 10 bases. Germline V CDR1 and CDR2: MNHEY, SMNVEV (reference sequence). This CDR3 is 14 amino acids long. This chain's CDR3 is CASSYRDPNTEAFF. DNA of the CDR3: TGTGCCAGCAGTTACCGGGACCCGAACACTGAAGCTTTCTTT.

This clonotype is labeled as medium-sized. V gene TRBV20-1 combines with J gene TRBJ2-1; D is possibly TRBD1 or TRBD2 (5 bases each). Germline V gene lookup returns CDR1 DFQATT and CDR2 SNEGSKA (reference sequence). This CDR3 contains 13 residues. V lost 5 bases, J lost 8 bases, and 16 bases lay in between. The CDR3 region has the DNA TGCAGTGCTCCTGAGTCCGGGACCTATGAGCAGTTCTTC. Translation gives CSAPESGTYEQFF.

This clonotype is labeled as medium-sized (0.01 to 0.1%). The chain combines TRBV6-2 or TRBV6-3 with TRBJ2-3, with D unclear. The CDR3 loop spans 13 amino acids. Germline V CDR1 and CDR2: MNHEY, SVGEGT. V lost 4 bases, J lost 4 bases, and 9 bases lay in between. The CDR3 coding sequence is TGTGCCAGCAGTTCGACTCCGGCAGATACGCAGTATTTT. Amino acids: CASSSTPADTQYF.

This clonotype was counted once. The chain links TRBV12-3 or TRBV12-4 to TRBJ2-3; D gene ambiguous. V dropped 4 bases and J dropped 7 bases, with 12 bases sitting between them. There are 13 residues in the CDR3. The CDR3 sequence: CASSYSFLNTQYF. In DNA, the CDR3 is TGTGCCAGCAGTTATAGTTTTCTGAATACGCAGTATTTT.

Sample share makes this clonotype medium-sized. The CDR3 nucleotides read TGTGCCAGCAGTAAGACAGGGTTCGATGAGCAGTTCTTC. It encodes CASSKTGFDEQFF. The rearrangement joins TRBV28 to TRBJ2-1, with TRBD1 matching over 7 bases. The ends lost 5 bases at V and 8 bases at J; junction bases unmatched: 6. This CDR3 region has 13 residues. Germline lookup yields CDR1 MDHEN and CDR2 SYDVKM.

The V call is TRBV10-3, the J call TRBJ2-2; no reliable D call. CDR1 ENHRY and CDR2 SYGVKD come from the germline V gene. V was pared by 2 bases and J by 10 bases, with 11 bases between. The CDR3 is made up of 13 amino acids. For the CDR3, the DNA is TGTGCCATCAGTGAGCCGCAGGAAATGGAGCTGTTTTTT. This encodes CAISEPQEMELFF.